The 8 T cell receptor beta chains below all came from one sample that was sequenced in a study of shared clonotypes between healthy human individuals. Profiling relied on immunoSEQ multiplex PCR, and the TCRdb table lists in-frame clones only, not all of them. This table holds 800,000 to 1,200,000 clones, approximately 80% found once. Material for sequencing was memory CD4+ T cells from PBMCs. Subset given: CD45RA-negative fraction. The source of these receptors is a man younger than 35 in good health. Some clones in this sample may be carry-over from other donors' samples.

This clone showed up many times. Within the sample, other DNA sequences also encode this same CDR3. The chain recombines TRBV29-1 with TRBJ2-3, with TRBD2 matching 7 bases. CDR3 length: 14 amino acids. Unmatched junction bases numbered 5, after V lost 1 base and J lost 4 bases. The germline V gene has CDR1 SQVTM and CDR2 ANQGSEA. The CDR3 protein is CSVEGGREADTQYF. CDR3 DNA: TGCAGCGTTGAAGGTGGTCGGGAGGCAGATACGCAGTATTTT.

The chain recombines TRBV9 with TRBJ2-1; D is unclear. The ends were cut back, 0 bases at V and 6 bases at J, with 10 bases in the middle. This CDR3 contains 14 residues. The germline gives CDR1 SGDLS, CDR2 YYNGEE. The CDR3 sequence is CASSVGGSLNEQFF. CDR3 bases: TGTGCCAGCAGCGTAGGGGGTTCACTCAATGAGCAGTTCTTC.

The genes are TRBV4-1 and TRBJ2-7; D call uncertain. The CDR3 sequence is 16 residues long. The ends were cut back, 3 bases at V and 0 bases at J, with 15 bases in the middle. Germline-derived CDR1 and CDR2 are MGHRA and YSYEKL. CDR3 amino acids: CASSHPTSLNSYEQYF. The CDR3 nucleotides read TGCGCCAGCAGCCATCCCACCTCCCTGAACTCCTACGAGCAGTACTTC.

This rearrangement joins TRBV6-5 to TRBJ1-2; no clear D gene. The germline CDR1 and CDR2 sequences are MNHEY and SVGAGI. The CDR3 spans 13 residues. V gave up 6 bases and J gave up 3 bases, with 11 bases separating them. The chain's CDR3 is CASRPSGDYGYTF. DNA for the CDR3: TGTGCCAGCAGACCGTCGGGCGACTATGGCTACACCTTC.

The chain carries TRBV15 and TRBJ2-5; 7 positions match TRBD1. There are 15 residues in the CDR3. V trimming: 3 bases; J trimming: 7 bases; junction bases outside the gene matches: 11. Germline values: CDR1 LNHNV, CDR2 YYDKDF (reference sequence). CDR3 in DNA: TGTGCCACCAGCAGCCATCAGACAGGGACGGGGACCCAGTACTTC. As protein: CATSSHQTGTGTQYF.

V gene TRBV5-1 combines with J gene TRBJ1-2; no clear D gene. This CDR3 spans 15 amino acids. The V end was cut by 4 bases, the J end by 8 bases, with 21 bases between. From germline, CDR1 is SGHRS and CDR2 YFSETQ. As DNA, the CDR3 is TGCGCCAGCAGCCCCTCACCTTTCAGCTCCGGAGGCTACACCTTC. As protein: CASSPSPFSSGGYTF.

The chain combines TRBV6-5 with TRBJ2-7, with 9 bases aligning to TRBD1. Trimming removed 3 bases from V and 1 base from J; junction bases left unmatched: 7. Looked up from germline, CDR1 is MNHEY and CDR2 is SVGAGI. The CDR3 is made up of 16 amino acids. Here the CDR3 reads CASSYSGQGYSYEQYF. As DNA, the CDR3 is TGTGCCAGCAGTTATTCCGGACAGGGGTATTCCTACGAGCAGTACTTC.

This clone was picked up a small number of times. J is TRBJ1-1 and V is TRBV2; D remains unclear. The V and J ends lost 0 bases and 1 base respectively, with 9 bases between them. The germline gives CDR1 SNHLY, CDR2 FYNNEI. The CDR3 sequence is 15 residues long. Written as DNA, the CDR3 is TGTGCCAGCAGTGAAGCGCCAGACCAGAACACTGAAGCTTTCTTT. Translated, it gives CASSEAPDQNTEAFF.